This passage covers 2 T cell receptor beta chains from one sample sequenced in a study of blood T cell repertoires in COVID-19 (dated by TCRdb to about 2020). Library preparation was by the immunoSEQ multiplex PCR assay. The immuneACCESS repertoire file appears here via TCRdb, limited to in-frame rearrangements. These files lack a portion of the clones; in checked studies, under half of the deficit traces to unresolved V genes, and the cause of the others is not known. Within this sample are approximately 220,000 clones, with roughly 85% of them counted one time only. 3.6% of the sample belongs to the ten largest clones. What was sequenced was PBMCs or T cells enriched from blood (not recorded which). These receptors were obtained from a woman aged 40 to 50 who had been exposed to COVID-19.

The V and J genes are TRBV6-2 or TRBV6-3 and TRBJ1-6, with unresolved D. The CDR3 spans 15 residues. The V end was cut by 3 bases, the J end by 17 bases, with 23 bases between. Germline V gene sequence: CDR1 MNHEY, CDR2 SVGEGT. The CDR3 DNA reads TGTGCCAGCAGTTATACATCTCCGATGGGCGGCGGGGTCCACTTT. Translation gives CASSYTSPMGGGVHF.

The chain couples TRBV29-1 to TRBJ2-3; the D is unclear. Between the trimmed V and J ends, which lost 3 bases and 2 bases, there was a span of 9 bases. CDR3 length equals 13 residues. Germline loops: CDR1 SQVTM, CDR2 ANQGSEA. CDR3 protein: CSVDPGFTDTQYF. DNA for the CDR3: TGCAGCGTTGATCCAGGTTTCACAGATACGCAGTATTTT.